The 13 T cell receptor beta chains presented below share a single source sample, sequenced in a study of T cell responses to AZD1222 COVID-19 vaccine. Produced via immunoSEQ multiplex PCR; TCRdb's table is partial and in-frame only. The repertoire holds 120,000 or so clones, around 90% seen once, with 1.5% to 1.7% in the top ten. Source: peripheral blood, taken on day 0 of AZD1222 vaccination. The receptors derive from an adult in good health.

The chain recombines TRBV15 with TRBJ1-5; perhaps TRBD1 as D (5 bases). Trimming cost V 1 base and J 0 bases, with 19 bases left between them. The CDR3 runs 19 residues. CDR1 is LNHNV and CDR2 is YYDKDF in the germline V gene (reference sequence). CDR3 sequence (DNA): TGTGCCACCAGCAGAGGCGGAGCGAGGGGCGCCTATAGCAATCAGCCCCAGCATTTT. It codes for CATSRGGARGAYSNQPQHF.

The count of this clone is one. This chain uses TRBV5-1 with TRBJ2-7; D possibly corresponds to TRBD1 (5 bases). The germline V and J ends were trimmed by 3 bases and 3 bases, with 25 bases remaining between them. Germline CDR1 reads SGHRS; CDR2 reads YFSETQ. The CDR3 extends over 18 amino acids. This CDR3 is CASSSSYVILPQVYEQYF. CDR3 coding DNA: TGCGCCAGCAGCTCCTCATATGTCATTTTACCACAGGTCTACGAGCAGTACTTC.

The J gene is TRBJ2-7, the V gene TRBV28; maybe TRBD2 (6 bases). CDR1 and CDR2 (germline): MDHEN, SYDVKM. V was shortened by 5 bases and J by 2 bases, with 10 bases between the two germline ends. This CDR3 has 13 amino acids. The CDR3 nucleotides read TGTGCCAGCAGTCCGGGACTCCCCTACGAGCAGTACTTC. This gives the protein CASSPGLPYEQYF.

This clone was seen only once. This chain uses TRBV25-1 with TRBJ2-5; D unclear. Trimming removed 3 bases from V and 4 bases from J, with 9 bases in between. This CDR3 has 13 amino acids. Germline CDR1 MGHDK, CDR2 SYGVNS. The CDR3 DNA is TGTGCCAGCAGTGACTGGGGAACAGAGACCCAGTACTTC. Its translation is CASSDWGTETQYF.

The rearrangement uses TRBV24-1 and TRBJ2-3; 7 nucleotides align to TRBD1. Germline V gives CDR1 KGHDR, CDR2 SFDVKD. Germline trimming cut 5 bases from V and 1 base from J; bases unmatched to any gene: 11. There are 17 residues in the CDR3. CDR3 protein: CATSGGEGTEGTDTQYF. The CDR3 DNA reads as TGTGCCACCAGTGGAGGAGAGGGGACAGAAGGCACAGATACGCAGTATTTT.

The rearrangement uses TRBV7-6 and TRBJ2-5; D possibly corresponds to TRBD1 (5 bases). Trimming removed 4 bases from V and 2 bases from J, with 14 bases in between. This CDR3 has 15 residues. The V gene's germline CDR1 is SGHVS and CDR2 FNYEAQ. Written as DNA, the CDR3 is TGTGCCAGCAGCTCTCCTCAGGGCATACAAGAGACCCAGTACTTC. Its protein is CASSSPQGIQETQYF.

This clone has just one count. The V gene is TRBV19, the J gene TRBJ1-2; 7 bases line up with TRBD1. Trimming at V came to 7 bases and at J to 4 bases, leaving 9 bases not matched to a gene. Germline loops: CDR1 LNHDA, CDR2 SQIVND (reference sequence). The CDR3 sequence is 14 residues long. CDR3 DNA sequence: TGTGCCAGTATGAAGCAGGGGGGTGCCTATGGCTACACCTTC. Its translation is CASMKQGGAYGYTF.

The table lists this clone with a few counts. DNA for the CDR3: TGTGCCAGCAGTTTAAGCTCTCAAAACATTCAGTACTTC. Translation: CASSLSSQNIQYF. This chain connects TRBV12-3 or TRBV12-4 to TRBJ2-4; D is ambiguous. The CDR3 loop spans 13 amino acids. Trimming stripped 2 bases from V and 5 bases from J, with 7 bases between.

The rearrangement links TRBV5-4 to TRBJ2-1; D uncertain. The germline V and J ends were trimmed by 4 bases and 9 bases, with 17 bases remaining between them. This CDR3 has 14 residues. Germline CDR1 SGHNT, CDR2 YYREEE (reference sequence). As DNA, the CDR3 is TGTGCCAGCAGCCCCCCAAACTATCGCAGTGAGCAGTTCTTC. This encodes CASSPPNYRSEQFF.

This clone is a singleton in its sample. V and J are TRBV7-8 and TRBJ2-7; D might be TRBD1 or TRBD2, each matching 7 bases. V shed 2 bases and J shed 2 bases, with 19 bases lying between them. CDR3 length equals 17 residues. CDR1 and CDR2 from the germline V gene are SGHVS and FQNEAQ. CDR3 nucleotide sequence: TGTGCCAGCAGCTTAAGCCAGGGGAGGGACAGACCCTACGAGCAGTACTTC. This codes for CASSLSQGRDRPYEQYF.

A single count supports this clone. The chain has TRBV18 and TRBJ1-6, with no clear D. There are 18 residues in the CDR3. Per the germline V gene, CDR1 is KGHSH and CDR2 is LQKENI. The V gene lost 3 bases and the J gene lost 7 bases, with 22 bases spanning the gap. CDR3 in amino acids: CASSPQEPRHKLNSPLHF. Written as DNA, the CDR3 is TGTGCCAGCTCACCTCAGGAGCCTAGACACAAGCTCAATTCACCCCTCCACTTT.

The chain recombines TRBV7-6 with TRBJ2-7, with a tentative D call TRBD2 (6 bases). CDR1 and CDR2 from the germline V gene are SGHVS and FNYEAQ. The CDR3 is 17 residues long. Trimming took off 4 bases at V and 2 bases at J, with 21 bases between the two ends. CDR3 in amino acids: CASSSVHRDSSTYEQYF. As DNA, the CDR3 is TGTGCCAGCAGCTCGGTTCACCGGGACTCCTCAACCTACGAGCAGTACTTC.

The chain combines TRBV11-2 with TRBJ2-1; a possible D gene is TRBD2 (5 bases). This CDR3 region has 16 residues. From germline, CDR1 is SGHAT and CDR2 FQNNGV. Deletions cut 5 bases from V and 0 bases from J, with 14 bases between. The CDR3 DNA follows: TGTGCCAGCAGCGCTGCGGGCTTGAGCTCCTACAATGAGCAGTTCTTC. Translation gives CASSAAGLSSYNEQFF.